This T cell receptor beta chain was recorded in a study of cytomegalovirus exposure and HLA in healthy donors. The study's findings and limits: High sensitivity and specificity were reportedly achieved when the classifier diagnosed cytomegalovirus status. TRBV6-2, TRBV6-3 and some other V segments were unresolvable in 87-base-pair reads. In a later analysis, DRB1 alleles had the most associated TCRs; HLA-C alleles the fewest. Specificity of a few CMV-associated chains for CMV antigens was verified in vitro.

In the PCR, 60 Vbeta and 13 Jbeta primers were used. TCRdb keeps only in-frame clones here, not all; method: immunoSEQ multiplex PCR. The repertoire has some 86,000 clones, roughly three quarters of them found once; the top ten carry around 15%. On this clone: As yet, its antigen is unknown.

The germline V and J ends were trimmed by 3 bases and 6 bases, with 9 bases remaining between them. The CDR3 is made up of 13 amino acids. CDR1 and CDR2 (germline): SGHVS, FNYEAQ. The source is a woman in her thirties or forties in good health and CMV-seropositive. Material for sequencing was PBMCs. The rearrangement joins TRBV7-6 to TRBJ2-1; D not certain. CDR3 sequence (DNA): TGTGCCAGCAGCTTTAAATTCGGCAATGAGCAGTTCTTC. This sequence encodes CASSFKFGNEQFF.